Listed below are T cell receptor beta chains from one sample, sequenced in a study of blood T cell repertoires in COVID-19. The repertoire was sequenced with immunoSEQ multiplex PCR; TCRdb's copy has only in-frame clones and lacks some. The table has fewer than 350,000 clones, around nine tenths seen once; the top ten hold about 6%. Sequencing used PBMCs or T cells enriched from blood (not recorded which). These receptors were taken from a woman aged 40-49 years who had recovered from COVID-19. CDR3s include the opening cysteine and the closing phenylalanine or tryptophan. Fields, in order: clone size, J gene, D gene, V gene, CDR3 protein, CDR3 DNA. A D gene is named only where the DNA matches it firmly. Expanded clones are given a class, and other clones once, few, many or no size at all.

. TRBJ2-2 . TRBV10-3 CAISEPGDTGELFF TGTGCCATCAGTGAGCCAGGGGACACCGGGGAGCTGTTTTTT
few TRBJ2-5 . TRBV24-1 CATSDPRTEYQETQYF TGTGCCACCAGTGATCCTCGGACAGAGTACCAAGAGACCCAGTACTTC
. TRBJ2-5 TRBD1 TRBV18 CASSPPGRTGDQETQYF TGTGCCAGCTCACCACCGGGTAGAACAGGGGACCAAGAGACCCAGTACTTC
. TRBJ2-7 TRBD2 TRBV7-2 CASSLVMGSGKVEQYF TGTGCCAGCAGCTTAGTCATGGGTAGCGGGAAGGTCGAGCAGTACTTC
. TRBJ1-6 . TRBV30 CAGGSPNSPLHF TGTGCCGGCGGTTCGCCGAATTCACCCCTCCACTTT
. TRBJ2-7 TRBD2 TRBV28 CASSLAGVSYEQYF TGTGCCAGCAGTTTAGCGGGAGTCTCCTACGAGCAGTACTTC
. TRBJ2-7 . TRBV11-2 CASSDAASYEQYF TGTGCCAGCAGCGACGCGGCTTCATACGAGCAGTACTTC
once TRBJ1-2 . TRBV12-3/TRBV12-4 CASSPAEFYGYTF TGTGCCAGCAGCCCCGCGGAGTTCTATGGCTACACCTTC
. TRBJ1-2 TRBD1 TRBV27 CASSPETGGGYGYTF TGTGCCAGCAGTCCCGAGACAGGGGGTGGGTATGGCTACACCTTC
. TRBJ1-1 TRBD1 TRBV27 CASSRRTGHTEAFF TGTGCCAGCAGTCGGAGGACAGGGCACACTGAAGCTTTCTTT
. TRBJ2-7 . TRBV28 CASSSGGAPYEQYF TGTGCCAGCAGTTCGGGCGGGGCACCCTACGAGCAGTACTTC
. TRBJ2-7 TRBD1 TRBV7-2 CASSPQTGLAYEQYF TGTGCCAGCAGCCCTCAGACAGGGCTAGCCTACGAGCAGTACTTC
once TRBJ1-2 . TRBV5-5 CASSLWAGTNYGYTF TGTGCCAGCAGCTTATGGGCGGGAACTAACTATGGCTACACCTTC
. TRBJ1-4 . TRBV18 CASSPRGGTYNEKLFF TGTGCCAGCTCACCACGAGGAGGGACTTACAATGAAAAACTGTTTTTT
. TRBJ2-1 TRBD2 TRBV7-2 CASSQREGYNEQFF TGTGCCAGCAGCCAGCGGGAGGGCTACAATGAGCAGTTCTTC
. TRBJ1-4 TRBD1 TRBV7-3 CASSSVQGDDEKLFF TGTGCCAGCAGCTCCGTACAGGGGGACGATGAAAAACTGTTTTTT
once TRBJ2-1 . TRBV10-1 CASSESPRYNEQFF TGCGCCAGCAGTGAGTCGCCCAGGTACAATGAGCAGTTCTTC
few TRBJ2-3 . TRBV30 CGGGLADTQYF TGTGGTGGGGGGTTGGCAGATACGCAGTATTTT
. TRBJ2-7 . TRBV5-1 CASSSGTTYYEQYF TGCGCCAGCAGCTCCGGGACAACTTACTACGAGCAGTACTTC
. TRBJ2-7 TRBD1 TRBV3-1/TRBV3-2 CASSTSGTDYEQYF TGTGCCAGCAGCACGTCCGGGACAGACTACGAGCAGTACTTC
. TRBJ1-2 . TRBV19 CASNQVGRHYGYTF TGTGCCAGTAACCAGGTGGGGCGTCACTATGGCTACACCTTC
. TRBJ2-5 TRBD2 TRBV5-4 CASSEGTKSQETQYF TGTGCCAGCAGCGAAGGGACTAAGTCTCAAGAGACCCAGTACTTC
. TRBJ2-5 . TRBV20-1 CSNTSPETQYF TGCAGCAACACTAGCCCAGAGACCCAGTACTTC
. TRBJ2-2 . TRBV5-1 CASSYGSTGGGELFF TGCGCCAGCAGCTACGGGTCGACCGGAGGCGGGGAGCTGTTTTTT
. TRBJ2-3 TRBD2 TRBV7-3 CASSWGGRATDTQYF TGTGCCAGCAGCTGGGGCGGGAGGGCCACGGATACGCAGTATTTT